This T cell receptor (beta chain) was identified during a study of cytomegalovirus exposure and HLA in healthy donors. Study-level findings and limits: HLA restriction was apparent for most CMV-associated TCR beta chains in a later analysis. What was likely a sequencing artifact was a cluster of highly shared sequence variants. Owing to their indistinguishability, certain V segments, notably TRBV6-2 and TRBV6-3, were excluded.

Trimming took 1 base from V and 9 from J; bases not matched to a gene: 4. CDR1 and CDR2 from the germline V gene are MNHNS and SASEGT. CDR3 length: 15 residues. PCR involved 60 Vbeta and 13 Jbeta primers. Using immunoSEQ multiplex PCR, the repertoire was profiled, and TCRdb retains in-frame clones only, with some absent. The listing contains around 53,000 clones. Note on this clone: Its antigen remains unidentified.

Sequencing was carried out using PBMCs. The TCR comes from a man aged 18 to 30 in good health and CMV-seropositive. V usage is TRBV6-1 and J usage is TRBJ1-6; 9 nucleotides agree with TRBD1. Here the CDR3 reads CASSEVGQGGSPLHF. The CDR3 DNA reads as TGTGCCAGCAGTGAAGTGGGACAGGGTGGTTCACCCCTCCACTTT.